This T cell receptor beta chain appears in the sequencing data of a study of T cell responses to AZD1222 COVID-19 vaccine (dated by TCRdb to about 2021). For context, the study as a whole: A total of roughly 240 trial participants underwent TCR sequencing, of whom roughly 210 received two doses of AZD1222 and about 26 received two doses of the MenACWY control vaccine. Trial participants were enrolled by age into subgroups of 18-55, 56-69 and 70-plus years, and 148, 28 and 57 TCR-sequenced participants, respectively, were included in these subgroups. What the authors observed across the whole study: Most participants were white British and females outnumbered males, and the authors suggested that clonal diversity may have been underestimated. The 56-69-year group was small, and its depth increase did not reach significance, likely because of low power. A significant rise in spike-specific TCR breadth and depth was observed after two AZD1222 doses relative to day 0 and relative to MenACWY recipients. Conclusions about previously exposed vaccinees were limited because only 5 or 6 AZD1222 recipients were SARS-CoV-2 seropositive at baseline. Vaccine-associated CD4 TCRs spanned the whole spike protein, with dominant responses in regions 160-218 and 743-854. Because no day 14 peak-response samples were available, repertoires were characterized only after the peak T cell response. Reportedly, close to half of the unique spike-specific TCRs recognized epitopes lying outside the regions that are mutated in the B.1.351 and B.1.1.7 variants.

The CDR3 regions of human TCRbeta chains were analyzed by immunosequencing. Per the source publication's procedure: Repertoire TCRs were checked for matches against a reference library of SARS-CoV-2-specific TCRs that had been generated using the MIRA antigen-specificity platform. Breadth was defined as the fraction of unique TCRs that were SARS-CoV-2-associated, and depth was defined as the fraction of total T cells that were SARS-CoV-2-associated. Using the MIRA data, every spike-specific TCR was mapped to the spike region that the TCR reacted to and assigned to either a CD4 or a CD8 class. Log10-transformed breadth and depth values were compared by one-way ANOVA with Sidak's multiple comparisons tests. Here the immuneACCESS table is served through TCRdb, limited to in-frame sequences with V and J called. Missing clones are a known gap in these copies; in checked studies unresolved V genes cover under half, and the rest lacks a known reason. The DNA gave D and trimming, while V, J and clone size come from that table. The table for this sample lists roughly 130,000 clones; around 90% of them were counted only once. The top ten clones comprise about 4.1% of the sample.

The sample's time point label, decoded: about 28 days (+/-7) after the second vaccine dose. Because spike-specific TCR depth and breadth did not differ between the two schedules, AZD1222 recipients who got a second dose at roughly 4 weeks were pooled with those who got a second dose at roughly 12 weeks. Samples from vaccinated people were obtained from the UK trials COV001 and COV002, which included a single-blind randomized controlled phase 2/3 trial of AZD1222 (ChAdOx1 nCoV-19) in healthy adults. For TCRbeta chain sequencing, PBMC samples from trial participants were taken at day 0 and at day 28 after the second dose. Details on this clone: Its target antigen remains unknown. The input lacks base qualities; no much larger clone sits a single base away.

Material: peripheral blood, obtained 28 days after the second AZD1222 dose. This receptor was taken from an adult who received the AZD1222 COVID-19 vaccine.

The base sequence is TGCAGCGTAGAAAGGACTGAAGCTTTCTTT. This translates into CSVERTEAFF. Here the chain combines TRBV29-1 and TRBJ1-1; too little of a D gene remains to name it. Deletion took 6 bases off V and 5 bases off J, with a span of 7 bases between the germline ends. For CDR1 and CDR2, the germline V gene lists SQVTM and ANQGSEA. Including the terminal cysteine and phenylalanine, the CDR3 comprises 10 residues. Left in the record is the CDR3 DNA by itself, 30 bases read in frame from the first base.